These T cell receptor beta chains were read from a single sample in a study of cytomegalovirus exposure and HLA in healthy donors. Using immunoSEQ multiplex PCR, the repertoire was profiled, and TCRdb retains in-frame clones only, with some absent. The sample holds 100,000 to 150,000 clones; about 80% are singletons and the top ten take approximately 9.6%. The sample taken for sequencing was PBMCs. The source is a woman aged 50 to 60 in good health and CMV-seropositive. CDR3s include the opening cysteine and the closing phenylalanine or tryptophan. The D gene is left open where the match is weak. Part of the rows lack a size; the others show once, few, many or a class for expanded clones.

>17|.|TRBV7-2|.|TRBJ1-2
CASSLGGPRHGGYGYTF
TGTGCCAGCAGCTTAGGCGGACCCCGACACGGGGGCTATGGCTACACCTTC
>12|.|TRBV6-1|.|TRBJ2-7
CASRGQVYEQYF
TGTGCCAGCAGGGGCCAGGTCTACGAGCAGTACTTC
>15|TRBD2|TRBV2|.|TRBJ2-7
CASSALGTSGGEQYF
TGTGCCAGCAGTGCCCTTGGGACTAGCGGGGGCGAGCAGTACTTC
>13|.|TRBV19|.|TRBJ2-7
CASSRSTSYEQYF
TGTGCCAGTAGTAGGAGCACTTCCTACGAGCAGTACTTC
>16|TRBD1|TRBV6-6|.|TRBJ2-2
CASNPGTGGYTGELFF
TGTGCCAGCAATCCCGGGACAGGGGGGTATACCGGGGAGCTGTTTTTT
>15|TRBD1|TRBV5-6|.|TRBJ1-4
CASRATGTGYEKLFF
TGTGCCAGCAGGGCAACCGGGACAGGGTATGAAAAACTGTTTTTT
>14|TRBD1|TRBV6-5|.|TRBJ1-4
CASSQPGQNEKLFF
TGTGCCAGCAGTCAACCGGGACAGAATGAAAAACTGTTTTTT
>15|.|TRBV5-1|.|TRBJ1-2
CASSLDLGGGYGYTF
TGCGCCAGCAGCTTGGATCTTGGGGGCGGCTATGGCTACACCTTC
>13|.|TRBV27|.|TRBJ2-5
CASSHNPRGTQYF
TGTGCCAGCAGCCATAACCCAAGGGGGACCCAGTACTTC
>15|.|TRBV7-9|.|TRBJ2-7
CSSSLAVGAYYEQYF
TGTTCCAGCAGCTTAGCGGTTGGAGCCTACTACGAGCAGTACTTC
>12|.|TRBV30|.|TRBJ1-1
CADRVPLGEAFF
TGTGCCGACCGGGTACCCCTCGGTGAAGCTTTCTTT
>13|.|TRBV5-1|.|TRBJ1-2
CASSEQGRDGYTF
TGCGCCAGCAGCGAGCAGGGTCGGGATGGCTACACCTTC
>15|.|TRBV5-8|.|TRBJ2-5
CASSLGPGYQETQYF
TGTGCCAGCAGCCTGGGCCCCGGGTATCAAGAGACCCAGTACTTC
>16|TRBD2|TRBV7-2|.|TRBJ2-7
CASSPKMTSGSDEQYF
TGTGCCAGCAGCCCGAAGATGACTAGCGGGAGTGACGAGCAGTACTTC
>16|TRBD1|TRBV6-1|.|TRBJ1-5
CASSDGGQGTNQPQHF
TGTGCCAGCAGTGACGGGGGACAGGGTACCAATCAGCCCCAGCATTTT
>15|TRBD1|TRBV4-3|once|TRBJ2-7
CASSQVGTGMYEQYF
TGCGCCAGCAGCCAAGTCGGGACAGGGATGTACGAGCAGTACTTC
>15|TRBD1|TRBV5-4|.|TRBJ2-4
CASRGQGEAKNIQYF
TGTGCCAGCAGAGGACAGGGTGAGGCCAAAAACATTCAGTACTTC
>17|TRBD2|TRBV7-9|few|TRBJ2-3
CASSQGPGRGSGDTQYF
TGTGCCAGCAGCCAAGGGCCGGGGCGGGGGTCCGGAGATACGCAGTATTTT
>14|TRBD1|TRBV15|.|TRBJ2-1
CATDRTGFYNEQFF
TGTGCCACAGATAGGACAGGGTTCTACAATGAGCAGTTCTTC
>11|.|TRBV20-1|.|TRBJ1-1
CSAPHETEAFF
TGCAGTGCCCCCCACGAGACTGAAGCTTTCTTT
>14|.|TRBV6-5|.|TRBJ1-2
CASSYRQVTYGYTF
TGTGCCAGCAGTTACCGACAGGTGACCTATGGCTACACCTTC
>17|TRBD1|TRBV7-9|.|TRBJ1-5
CASSSDRGRGANQPQHF
TGTGCCAGCAGCTCCGACAGGGGGCGGGGGGCAAATCAGCCCCAGCATTTT
>15|.|TRBV25-1|few|TRBJ2-1
CASSRSGEPYNEQFF
TGTGCCAGCAGTAGGTCGGGAGAGCCCTACAATGAGCAGTTCTTC
>13|.|TRBV30|.|TRBJ1-3
CAWSGGLGNTIYF
TGTGCCTGGAGTGGGGGGCTTGGAAACACCATATATTTT
>17|.|TRBV7-9|.|TRBJ2-7
CASSFFPRGQPPYEQYF
TGTGCCAGCAGCTTCTTTCCCCGAGGACAGCCGCCCTACGAGCAGTACTTC
>14|.|TRBV5-1|.|TRBJ2-7
CASSSGHSTYEQYF
TGCGCCAGCAGCTCGGGACATAGTACCTACGAGCAGTACTTC
>14|.|TRBV7-8|.|TRBJ1-1
CASSPLGGNTEAFF
TGTGCCAGCAGCCCACTGGGGGGGAACACTGAAGCTTTCTTT
>15|.|TRBV11-3|few|TRBJ2-7
CASRPQQGQHYEQYF
TGTGCCAGCAGACCCCAGCAGGGCCAACACTACGAGCAGTACTTC
>11|.|TRBV6-5|.|TRBJ1-1
CASSYRGGAFF
TGTGCCAGCAGTTACCGCGGGGGAGCTTTCTTT
>15|.|TRBV19|once|TRBJ1-1
CASSPPQGSNTEAFF
TGTGCCAGTAGTCCCCCTCAGGGATCGAACACTGAAGCTTTCTTT
>14|.|TRBV2|.|TRBJ1-5
CASSVGQRYQPQHF
TGTGCCAGCAGCGTTGGACAGCGGTATCAGCCCCAGCATTTT
>15|TRBD2|TRBV4-3|few|TRBJ2-7
CASSQGGRRGDEQYF
TGCGCCAGCAGCCAAGGCGGGAGGCGCGGGGACGAGCAGTACTTC
>13|TRBD1|TRBV4-1|.|TRBJ2-7
CASSRQGTYEQYF
TGCGCCAGCAGCCGACAGGGAACCTACGAGCAGTACTTC
>14|TRBD2|TRBV9|.|TRBJ2-7
CASSVSGLAYEQYF
TGTGCCAGCAGCGTGTCAGGACTAGCCTACGAGCAGTACTTC
>14|.|TRBV27|.|TRBJ1-5
CASSPMRTVGPQHF
TGTGCCAGCAGTCCGATGAGGACAGTGGGTCCCCAGCATTTT
>15|.|TRBV7-6|.|TRBJ2-7
CASRRTDSTSYEQYF
TGTGCCAGCAGGCGGACAGACTCGACGTCCTACGAGCAGTACTTC
>14|TRBD2|TRBV5-6|.|TRBJ2-1
CASNPGLAALGQFF
TGTGCCAGCAACCCGGGACTAGCGGCCTTGGGGCAGTTCTTC
>15|.|TRBV18|.|TRBJ1-5
CASSLSGDLNQPQHF
TGTGCCAGCTCACTCTCAGGGGATCTCAATCAGCCCCAGCATTTT
>13|.|TRBV12-5|.|TRBJ1-5
CASGFLQGQPQHF
TGTGCTAGTGGTTTCCTCCAGGGACAGCCCCAGCATTTT
>17|.|TRBV9|.|TRBJ1-3
CASSERWGPSGGNTIYF
TGTGCCAGCAGCGAGCGGTGGGGGCCCTCGGGAGGAAACACCATATATTTT
>17|.|TRBV19|.|TRBJ2-5
CASTPRAGQSREETQYF
TGTGCCAGTACCCCCCGGGCGGGACAGAGCCGGGAAGAGACCCAGTACTTC
>14|.|TRBV5-1|.|TRBJ1-2
CASSLDSQGTGYTF
TGCGCCAGCAGCTTGGATTCACAGGGAACCGGCTACACCTTC
>14|.|TRBV7-2|few|TRBJ2-7
CASSFAPSPYEQYF
TGTGCCAGCAGCTTTGCCCCCAGTCCCTACGAGCAGTACTTC
>13|.|TRBV7-2|few|TRBJ2-7
CASSLARSYEQYF
TGTGCCAGCAGCTTAGCACGGTCCTACGAGCAGTACTTC
>14|TRBD2|TRBV30|.|TRBJ2-7
CAWSMSSGFYEQYF
TGTGCCTGGAGTATGTCTAGCGGGTTCTACGAGCAGTACTTC
>15|.|TRBV19|.|TRBJ2-1
CASSLDSSSYNEQFF
TGTGCCAGTAGTCTCGACTCGAGCTCCTACAATGAGCAGTTCTTC
>12|.|TRBV14|.|TRBJ2-1
CASSHVGNEQFF
TGTGCCAGCAGCCATGTCGGCAATGAGCAGTTCTTC
>17|.|TRBV4-3|once|TRBJ2-2
CASSLELIPPNTGELFF
TGCGCCAGCAGCCTCGAACTGATACCGCCAAACACCGGGGAGCTGTTTTTT
>14|TRBD1|TRBV18|.|TRBJ1-1
CASSYGQGATEAFF
TGTGCCAGCTCCTATGGACAGGGGGCCACTGAAGCTTTCTTT
>15|.|TRBV18|.|TRBJ1-4
CASSPIQGYNEKLFF
TGTGCCAGCTCACCAATCCAGGGGTATAATGAAAAACTGTTTTTT
>13|TRBD1|TRBV7-3|once|TRBJ2-7
CASSLDRGHEQYF
TGTGCCAGCAGCTTGGACAGGGGCCACGAGCAGTACTTC
>11|.|TRBV7-8|.|TRBJ2-7
CASSLVAEQYF
TGTGCCAGCAGCTTAGTGGCCGAGCAGTACTTC
>16|.|TRBV15|.|TRBJ1-4
CATSRDRRGLNEKLFF
TGTGCCACCAGCAGAGATCGTCGAGGGCTCAATGAAAAACTGTTTTTT
>13|TRBD1|TRBV10-1|.|TRBJ2-7
CASSEAGGYEQYF
TGCGCCAGCAGTGAGGCAGGGGGCTACGAGCAGTACTTC